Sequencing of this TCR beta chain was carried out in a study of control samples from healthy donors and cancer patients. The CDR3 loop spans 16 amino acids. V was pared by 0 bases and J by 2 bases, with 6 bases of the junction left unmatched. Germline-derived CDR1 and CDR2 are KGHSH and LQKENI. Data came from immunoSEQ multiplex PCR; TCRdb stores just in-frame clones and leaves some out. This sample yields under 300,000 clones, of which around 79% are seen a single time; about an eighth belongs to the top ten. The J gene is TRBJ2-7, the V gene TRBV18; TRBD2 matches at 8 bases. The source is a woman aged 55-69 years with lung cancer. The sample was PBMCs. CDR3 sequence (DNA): TGTGCCAGCTCACCACCCGGGGGGGTTCGGGCCTACGAGCAGTACTTC. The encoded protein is CASSPPGGVRAYEQYF.